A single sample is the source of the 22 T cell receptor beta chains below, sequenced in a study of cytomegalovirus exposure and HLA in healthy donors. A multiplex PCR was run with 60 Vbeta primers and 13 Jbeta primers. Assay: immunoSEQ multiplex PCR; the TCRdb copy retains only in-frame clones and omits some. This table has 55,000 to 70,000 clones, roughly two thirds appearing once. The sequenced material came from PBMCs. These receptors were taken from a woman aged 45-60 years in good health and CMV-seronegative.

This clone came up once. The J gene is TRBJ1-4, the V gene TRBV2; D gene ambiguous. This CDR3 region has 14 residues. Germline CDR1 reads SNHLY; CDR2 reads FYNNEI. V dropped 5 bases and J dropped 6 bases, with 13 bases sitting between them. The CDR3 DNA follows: TGTGCCAGCAGTCCCCGCGCGTCCGATGAAAAACTGTTTTTT. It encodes CASSPRASDEKLFF.

CDR3 region: CASRHPPEGGNYGYTF. CDR3 bases: TGTGCCAGTAGGCACCCTCCCGAGGGGGGGAACTATGGCTACACCTTC. J is TRBJ1-2 and V is TRBV19, with a possible D match to TRBD1 (6 bases). V was trimmed by 6 bases and J by 2 bases, leaving 19 bases between them. Germline V lookup: CDR1 LNHDA, CDR2 SQIVND (reference sequence). CDR3 length: 16 residues.

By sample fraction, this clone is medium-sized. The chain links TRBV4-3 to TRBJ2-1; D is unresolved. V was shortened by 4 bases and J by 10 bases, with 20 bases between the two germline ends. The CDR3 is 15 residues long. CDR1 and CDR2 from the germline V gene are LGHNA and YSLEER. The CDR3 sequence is CASSPLVVSPTEQFF. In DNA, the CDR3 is TGCGCCAGCAGCCCCCTGGTCGTGAGTCCCACGGAGCAGTTCTTC.

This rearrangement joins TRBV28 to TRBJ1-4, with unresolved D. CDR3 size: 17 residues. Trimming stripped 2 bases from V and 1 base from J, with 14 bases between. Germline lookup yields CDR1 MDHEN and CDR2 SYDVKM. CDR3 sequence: CASSLQGRVRTNEKLFF. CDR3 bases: TGTGCCAGCAGTTTACAAGGGAGGGTTAGAACTAATGAAAAACTGTTTTTT.

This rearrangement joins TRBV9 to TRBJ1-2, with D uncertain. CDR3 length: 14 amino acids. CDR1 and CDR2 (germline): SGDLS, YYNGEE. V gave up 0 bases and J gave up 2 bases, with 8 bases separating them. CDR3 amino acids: CASSVDPVNYGYTF. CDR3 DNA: TGTGCCAGCAGCGTAGATCCAGTCAACTATGGCTACACCTTC.

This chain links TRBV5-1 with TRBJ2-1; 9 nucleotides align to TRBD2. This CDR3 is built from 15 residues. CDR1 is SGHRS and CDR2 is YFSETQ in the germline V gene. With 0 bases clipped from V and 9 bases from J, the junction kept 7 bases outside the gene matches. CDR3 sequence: CASSLERLAEGEQFF. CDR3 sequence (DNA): TGCGCCAGCAGCTTGGAGAGACTAGCGGAGGGTGAGCAGTTCTTC. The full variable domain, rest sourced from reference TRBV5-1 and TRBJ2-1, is KAGVTQTPRYLIKTRGQQVTLSCSPISGHRSVSWYQQTPGQGLQFLFEYFSETQRNKGNFPGRFSGRQFSNSRSEMNVSTLELGDSALYLCASSLERLAEGEQFFGPGTRLTVL.

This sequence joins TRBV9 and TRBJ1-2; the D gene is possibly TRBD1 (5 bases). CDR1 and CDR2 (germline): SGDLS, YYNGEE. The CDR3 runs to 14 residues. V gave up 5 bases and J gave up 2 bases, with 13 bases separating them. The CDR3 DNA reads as TGTGCCAGCAGTGGGGGGAACAGAAACTATGGCTACACCTTC. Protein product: CASSGGNRNYGYTF.

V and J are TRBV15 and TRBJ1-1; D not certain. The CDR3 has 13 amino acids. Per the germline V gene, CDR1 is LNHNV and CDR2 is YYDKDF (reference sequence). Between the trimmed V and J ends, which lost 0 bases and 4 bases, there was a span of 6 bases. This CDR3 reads CATSREISTEAFF. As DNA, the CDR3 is TGTGCCACCAGCAGAGAAATATCCACTGAAGCTTTCTTT.

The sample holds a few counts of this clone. CDR3 region: CASFAGTRPWDTQYF. For the CDR3, the DNA is TGTGCCAGCTTTGCCGGGACTAGACCGTGGGATACGCAGTATTTT. The J gene is TRBJ2-3, the V gene TRBV6-6, with 8 nucleotides matching TRBD2. The CDR3 totals 15 residues. The V and J ends lost 8 bases and 6 bases, in that order; junction bases with no gene match: 13. Germline lookup yields CDR1 MNHNY and CDR2 SVGAGI (reference sequence).

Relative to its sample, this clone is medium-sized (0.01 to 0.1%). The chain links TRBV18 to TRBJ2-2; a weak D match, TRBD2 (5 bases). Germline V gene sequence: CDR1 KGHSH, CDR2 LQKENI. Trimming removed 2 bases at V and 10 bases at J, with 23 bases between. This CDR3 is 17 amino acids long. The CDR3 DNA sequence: TGTGCCAGCTCACCAAGGTCCGTACCTGGAGGTCGAATGGAGCTGTTTTTT. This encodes CASSPRSVPGGRMELFF.

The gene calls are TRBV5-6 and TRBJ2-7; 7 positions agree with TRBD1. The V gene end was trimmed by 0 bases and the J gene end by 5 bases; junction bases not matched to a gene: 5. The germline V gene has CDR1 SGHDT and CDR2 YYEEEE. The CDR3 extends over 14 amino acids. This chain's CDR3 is CASSLGGTEDEQYF. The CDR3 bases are TGTGCCAGCAGCTTGGGAGGGACAGAGGACGAGCAGTACTTC.

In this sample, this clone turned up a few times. The CDR3 sequence: CASSLAADANEKLFF. For the CDR3, the DNA is TGTGCCAGCAGTCTAGCGGCTGATGCTAATGAAAAACTGTTTTTT. The V and J genes are TRBV9 and TRBJ1-4; D call uncertain. Trimming left V 5 bases short and J 3 bases short, with 14 bases between. This CDR3 has 15 residues. CDR1 is SGDLS and CDR2 is YYNGEE in the germline V gene.

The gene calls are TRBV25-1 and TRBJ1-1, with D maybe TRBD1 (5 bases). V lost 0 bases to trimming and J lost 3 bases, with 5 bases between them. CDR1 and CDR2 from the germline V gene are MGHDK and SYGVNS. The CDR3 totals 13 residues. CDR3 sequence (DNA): TGTGCCAGCAGTGAATACAGGGACACTGAAGCTTTCTTT. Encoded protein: CASSEYRDTEAFF.

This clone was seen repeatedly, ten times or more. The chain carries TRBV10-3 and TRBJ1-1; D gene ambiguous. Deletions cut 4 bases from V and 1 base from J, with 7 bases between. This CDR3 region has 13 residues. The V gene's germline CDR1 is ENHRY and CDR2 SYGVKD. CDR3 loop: CAISVDKNTEAFF. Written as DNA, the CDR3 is TGTGCCATCAGTGTTGACAAGAACACTGAAGCTTTCTTT.

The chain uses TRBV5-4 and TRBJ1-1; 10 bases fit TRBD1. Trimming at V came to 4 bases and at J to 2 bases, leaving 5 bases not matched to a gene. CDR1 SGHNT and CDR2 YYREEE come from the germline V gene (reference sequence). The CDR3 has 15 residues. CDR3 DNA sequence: TGTGCCAGCAGCGATAGACAGGGGGCAAACACTGAAGCTTTCTTT. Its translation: CASSDRQGANTEAFF.

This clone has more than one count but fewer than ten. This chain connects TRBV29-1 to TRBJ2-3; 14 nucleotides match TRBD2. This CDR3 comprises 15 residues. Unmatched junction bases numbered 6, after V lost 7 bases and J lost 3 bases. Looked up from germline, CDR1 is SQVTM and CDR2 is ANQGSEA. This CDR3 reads CSGDGLAGGTDTQYF. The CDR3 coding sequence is TGCAGCGGGGACGGACTAGCGGGAGGTACAGATACGCAGTATTTT.

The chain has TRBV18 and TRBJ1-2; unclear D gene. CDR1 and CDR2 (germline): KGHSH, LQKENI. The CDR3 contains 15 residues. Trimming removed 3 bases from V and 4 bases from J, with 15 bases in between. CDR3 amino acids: CASSPRAELSYGYTF. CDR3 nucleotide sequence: TGTGCCAGCTCACCGAGGGCAGAGTTATCCTATGGCTACACCTTC.

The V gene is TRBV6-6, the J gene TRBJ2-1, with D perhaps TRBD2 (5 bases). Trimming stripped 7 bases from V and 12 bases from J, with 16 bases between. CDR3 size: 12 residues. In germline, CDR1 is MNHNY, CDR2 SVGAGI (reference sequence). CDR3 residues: CASTLSGSRQFF. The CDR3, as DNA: TGTGCCAGCACTTTATCGGGGTCTAGGCAGTTCTTC.

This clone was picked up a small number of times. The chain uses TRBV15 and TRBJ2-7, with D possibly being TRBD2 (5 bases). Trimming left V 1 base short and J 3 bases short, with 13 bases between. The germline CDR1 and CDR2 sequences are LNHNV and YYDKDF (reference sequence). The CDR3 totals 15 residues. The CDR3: CATSRAPSGGYEQYF. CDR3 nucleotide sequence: TGTGCCACCAGCAGAGCCCCCAGCGGAGGCTACGAGCAGTACTTC.

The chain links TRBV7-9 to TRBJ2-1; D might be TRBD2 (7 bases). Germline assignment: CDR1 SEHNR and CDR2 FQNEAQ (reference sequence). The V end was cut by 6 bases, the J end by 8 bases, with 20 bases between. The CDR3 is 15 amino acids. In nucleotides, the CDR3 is TGTGCCAGCAGTTCCATGGGGGGGCGCAGGGATGAGCAGTTCTTC. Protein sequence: CASSSMGGRRDEQFF.

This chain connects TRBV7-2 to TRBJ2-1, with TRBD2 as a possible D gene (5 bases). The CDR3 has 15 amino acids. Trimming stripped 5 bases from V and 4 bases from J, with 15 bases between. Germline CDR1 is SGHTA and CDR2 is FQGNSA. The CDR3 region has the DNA TGTGCCAGCAGCCCCCGCAGCGGAGCTTACAATGAGCAGTTCTTC. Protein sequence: CASSPRSGAYNEQFF.

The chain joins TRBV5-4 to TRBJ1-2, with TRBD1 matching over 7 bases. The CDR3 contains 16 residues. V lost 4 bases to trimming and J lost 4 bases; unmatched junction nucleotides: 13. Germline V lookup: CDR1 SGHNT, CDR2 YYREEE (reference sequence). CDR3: CASSGEGGILSYGYTF. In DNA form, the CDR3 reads TGTGCCAGCAGCGGGGAAGGGGGCATCTTAAGCTATGGCTACACCTTC.